The clone carrying this TCR beta chain was picked up a small number of times. Its antigen is currently unknown. The data were obtained in a study of glioma-infiltrating T cells. Across the whole study: Presurgical dexamethasone in glioma patients lasted six or fewer days.

Study outcomes and limitations: A blood CDR3 motif signature was depleted in highly divergent patients. Gliomas, especially low-grade, showed above-expected tissue-blood divergence; non-neoplastic patients showed below.

Using RNA template, CDR3s of TCR alpha and beta were amplified with iRepertoire arm-PCR. One-step reverse transcription and amplification started from approximately 100-400 ng of tissue mRNA or PBMC total RNA. TCRdb analysed the multiplex PCR reads with MiXCR anew, one entry per CDR3 protein. The table shows a few hundred thousand distinct CDR3 sequences, with roughly two fifths occurring only once. The length of the CDR3 is 16 residues. V trimming: 1 base; J trimming: 3 bases; junction bases outside the gene matches: 6. Germline CDR1 SGHVS, CDR2 FNYEAQ. The chain couples TRBV7-6 to TRBJ2-1; 7 bases align to TRBD2. The sample taken for sequencing was glioma tissue, nonneoplastic brain tissue, or PBMCs (not recorded which). The receptor's source is a human donor with low-grade glioma or glioblastoma, undergoing nonglioma brain surgery, or in good health (not recorded which). Here the CDR3 DNA reads TGTGCCAGCAGCTTAGAGGTCGCGGGGGTCTACAATGAGCAGTTCTTC. It yields the protein CASSLEVAGVYNEQFF.